The text below deals with one TCR beta chain. This sample was taken from a study of blood T cell repertoires in COVID-19. This table comes from immunoSEQ multiplex PCR, and its TCRdb copy is limited to in-frame clones, with some not included. Among about 150,000 clones listed, around 87% were seen once. Trimming took 1 base from V and 4 from J, leaving 5 bases between them. CDR1 LGHNA and CDR2 YNFKEQ come from the germline V gene. The CDR3 is 12 amino acids. This sequence originates from a woman in her thirties or forties with acute or convalescent COVID-19. V is TRBV4-2 and J is TRBJ2-7, with D unresolved. Sequenced input: peripheral blood. This chain's CDR3 is CASSQGRYEQYF. CDR3 bases: TGTGCCAGCAGCCAAGGCCGGTACGAGCAGTACTTC.